This entry lists 19 T cell receptor beta chains sequenced from one sample in a study of shared clonotypes between healthy human individuals. The repertoire was sequenced with immunoSEQ multiplex PCR; TCRdb's copy has only in-frame clones and lacks some. The sample has about 490,000 clones, 70% to 80% seen once. The sample taken for sequencing was PBMCs. Source of these receptors: a woman in her thirties or forties in good health. Some clones in this sample may be carry-over from other donors' samples.

The V call is TRBV11-3, the J call TRBJ2-7; 11 bases align to TRBD2. J gave up 5 bases and V 5 bases, and 8 bases lay outside the gene matches. The germline gives CDR1 SGHNT, CDR2 YENEEA. The CDR3 sequence is 15 residues long. In nucleotides, the CDR3 is TGTGCCAGCAGCCCGACTAGCGGGAAAGTGGACGAGCAGTACTTC. Translation: CASSPTSGKVDEQYF.

The chain carries TRBV9 and TRBJ2-1; 10 positions match TRBD2. Per the germline V gene, CDR1 is SGDLS and CDR2 is YYNGEE. V trimming: 3 bases; J trimming: 3 bases; junction bases outside the gene matches: 0. CDR3 size: 14 residues. The DNA of the CDR3 is TGTGCCAGCAGCGGGACTAGCGGCTACAATGAGCAGTTCTTC. It specifies CASSGTSGYNEQFF. Variable domain in full (rest from reference TRBV9 and TRBJ2-1): DSGVTQTPKHLITATGQRVTLRCSPRSGDLSVYWYQQSLDQGLQFLIQYYNGEERAKGNILERFSAQQFPDLHSELNLSSLELGDSALYFCASSGTSGYNEQFFGPGTRLTVL.

The chain has TRBV4-1 and TRBJ1-5; D is ambiguous. This CDR3 has 14 amino acids. Germline assignment: CDR1 MGHRA and CDR2 YSYEKL. With 3 bases removed from V and 6 bases from J, the gap between germline ends came to 12 bases. The CDR3 nucleotides are TGCGCCAGCAGCCATCTCGGGGTCGGTCAGCCCCAGCATTTT. This sequence encodes CASSHLGVGQPQHF.

This sequence joins TRBV7-2 and TRBJ1-6; 7 bases agree with TRBD1. Germline V lookup: CDR1 SGHTA, CDR2 FQGNSA. Losses at the gene ends were 1 base for V and 4 bases for J; bases not matched to a gene: 1. This CDR3 spans 15 amino acids. The CDR3 spells CASSLETGYNSPLHF. CDR3 sequence (DNA): TGTGCCAGCAGCTTAGAGACAGGGTATAATTCACCCCTCCACTTT. The full variable domain, in which reference TRBV7-2 and TRBJ1-6 provide the parts outside the CDR3, is GAGVSQSPSNKVTEKGKDVELRCDPISGHTALYWYRQSLGQGLEFLIYFQGNSAPDKSGLPSDRFSAERTGGSVSTLTIQRTQQEDSAVYLCASSLETGYNSPLHFGNGTRLTVT.

The CDR3 loop is CASSFSGSTTEAFF. The CDR3 nucleotides read TGTGCCAGCAGCTTTTCAGGGTCCACTACTGAAGCTTTCTTT. The chain has TRBV11-3 and TRBJ1-1; possibly TRBD1 for D (5 bases). The CDR3 sequence is 14 residues long. Trimming stripped 3 bases from V and 5 bases from J, with 13 bases between. Germline CDR1 is SGHNT and CDR2 is YENEEA.

V usage is TRBV11-2 and J usage is TRBJ2-4, with D maybe TRBD2 (6 bases). Germline CDR1 and CDR2: SGHAT and FQNNGV. This CDR3 contains 14 residues. V lost 1 base and J 6 bases, leaving 10 bases between the germline ends. The CDR3 nucleotides read TGTGCCAGCAGCTTAGTTGGGGGGATAAACATTCAGTACTTC. As protein: CASSLVGGINIQYF.

This clone turned up a few times. This chain links TRBV11-2 with TRBJ2-7, with 7 bases that match TRBD1. The CDR3 spans 14 residues. Trimming cost V 5 bases and J 1 base; bases outside gene matches: 5. The V gene's germline CDR1 is SGHAT and CDR2 FQNNGV. The CDR3 here is CASSPGQTSYEQYF. The DNA for the CDR3 is TGTGCCAGCAGCCCGGGACAGACTTCCTACGAGCAGTACTTC.

The chain has TRBV29-1 and TRBJ1-5, with a possible D match to TRBD1 (5 bases). The CDR3 spans 13 residues. The germline gives CDR1 SQVTM, CDR2 ANQGSEA. V gave up 4 bases and J gave up 5 bases, with 12 bases separating them. CDR3 region: CSVVQGEDQPQHF. The CDR3 bases are TGCAGCGTTGTCCAGGGAGAGGATCAGCCCCAGCATTTT.

This clone was counted once. The chain couples TRBV6-1 to TRBJ2-7; D perhaps matches TRBD2 (6 bases). The CDR3 covers 15 residues. V was shortened by 5 bases and J by 4 bases, with 18 bases between the two germline ends. Germline values: CDR1 MNHNS, CDR2 SASEGT. The CDR3: CASSNPRGSWYEQYF. The CDR3 coding sequence is TGTGCCAGCAGTAATCCGCGGGGCTCCTGGTACGAGCAGTACTTC.

This chain links TRBV5-1 with TRBJ2-2, with 10 bases identical to TRBD2. The CDR3 covers 16 residues. Trimming at V came to 4 bases and at J to 7 bases, leaving 10 bases not matched to a gene. Germline CDR1 is SGHRS and CDR2 is YFSETQ. The CDR3 sequence: CASSPSGTSVGGELFF. For the CDR3, the DNA is TGCGCCAGCAGCCCCAGCGGGACTAGCGTTGGCGGGGAGCTGTTTTTT.

J is TRBJ2-5 and V is TRBV7-2; D is perhaps TRBD2 (6 bases). Germline CDR1 and CDR2: SGHTA and FQGNSA. CDR3 length: 15 residues. V was clipped by 2 bases and J by 3 bases, with 13 bases between them. The chain's CDR3 is CASSLRPGEEETQYF. The CDR3 coding sequence is TGTGCCAGCAGCTTACGTCCGGGAGAGGAAGAGACCCAGTACTTC.

The chain is built from TRBV9 and TRBJ2-1; D unclear. Trimming shortened V by 4 bases and J by 5 bases, and 13 bases separated the two germline ends. CDR1 SGDLS and CDR2 YYNGEE come from the germline V gene. The CDR3 spans 14 residues. The CDR3 protein is CASSPDPFHNEQFF. The CDR3 DNA sequence: TGTGCCAGCAGCCCCGACCCCTTCCACAATGAGCAGTTCTTC.

Of note for this clone: The junction and the germline gene differ at one end; a read error may be behind it. The gene calls are TRBV28 and TRBJ2-7, with 7 bases that match TRBD2. The CDR3 length is 15 residues. From germline, CDR1 is MDHEN and CDR2 SYDVKM. The CDR3 DNA follows: TGTGCCAGCAGGCGACTAGCAGAGAGCTCCTACGGGCAGTACTTC. Translating it yields CASRRLAESSYGQYF.

The chain recombines TRBV9 with TRBJ1-3; 9 nucleotides agree with TRBD1. V trimming: 4 bases; J trimming: 3 bases; junction bases outside the gene matches: 5. CDR1 is SGDLS, CDR2 YYNGEE, per germline. The CDR3 runs to 15 residues. In nucleotides, the CDR3 is TGTGCCAGCAGCCCCCTGGGACAGGGTGGAAACACCATATATTTT. Translation gives CASSPLGQGGNTIYF.

About this clone: Other DNA sequences of this sample code for an identical CDR3. The CDR3 DNA follows: TGTGCCAGCAGCGTAGCCCCGGACAGGGAGACCCAGTACTTC. Translation: CASSVAPDRETQYF. The chain recombines TRBV9 with TRBJ2-5, with TRBD1 matching over 7 bases. Germline loops: CDR1 SGDLS, CDR2 YYNGEE. V dropped 0 bases and J dropped 5; count of bases not matched to a gene: 4. The length of the CDR3 is 14 residues.

V is TRBV11-2 and J is TRBJ1-1; perhaps TRBD1 as D (5 bases). The germline gives CDR1 SGHAT, CDR2 FQNNGV. There are 16 residues in the CDR3. The ends were cut back, 5 bases at V and 3 bases at J, with 19 bases in the middle. The CDR3 DNA is TGTGCCAGCAGCCCTCCCGGGGGGGGATGGGACACTGAAGCTTTCTTT. Amino acid sequence: CASSPPGGGWDTEAFF.

The gene calls are TRBV14 and TRBJ2-7, with 11 bases that match TRBD2. Germline V gene lookup returns CDR1 SGHDN and CDR2 FVKESK. Trimming cost V 4 bases and J 7 bases; bases outside gene matches: 9. There are 15 residues in the CDR3. CDR3 nucleotides: TGTGCCAGCAGCCGACTAGCGGGGCGGGTGGAGGAGCAGTACTTC. Amino acids: CASSRLAGRVEEQYF.

CDR3: CASFREGQNYGYTF. The DNA for the CDR3 is TGTGCCAGCTTCCGAGAGGGGCAGAACTATGGCTACACCTTC. The chain carries TRBV2 and TRBJ1-2; a possible D gene is TRBD1 (5 bases). Germline V gives CDR1 SNHLY, CDR2 FYNNEI. V lost 8 bases and J 2 bases, leaving 15 bases between the germline ends. The CDR3 contains 14 residues.

The chain employs TRBV5-1 and TRBJ1-1; no clear D. This CDR3 is built from 13 residues. CDR1 and CDR2 (germline): SGHRS, YFSETQ. The V and J ends lost 4 bases and 0 bases respectively, with 7 bases between them. CDR3 loop: CASSPTMNTEAFF. The CDR3 DNA is TGCGCCAGCAGCCCAACAATGAACACTGAAGCTTTCTTT.